This TCR beta chain was identified in a study of cytomegalovirus exposure and HLA in healthy donors. Findings of the study overall: Immune exposure information comprised only CMV serostatus.

Concerning this clone: The antigen remains undetermined.

It was with 60 Vbeta and 13 Jbeta primers that the PCR ran. Profiled with immunoSEQ multiplex PCR; TCRdb holds only in-frame clones, not every one. The sample has under 200,000 clones; roughly 80% are singletons. This CDR3 spans 15 amino acids. Germline loops: CDR1 SEHNR, CDR2 FQNEAQ (reference sequence). The V end was cut by 4 bases, the J end by 0 bases, with 12 bases between. Sequences were obtained from PBMCs. V and J are TRBV7-9 and TRBJ1-2, with a tentative D call TRBD1 (6 bases). This TCR was recovered from a man aged 35-49 years in good health and CMV-seropositive. Here the CDR3 reads CASSSYEGANYGYTF. The DNA of the CDR3 is TGTGCCAGCAGCTCGTATGAGGGGGCTAACTATGGCTACACCTTC. The variable domain in full, completed from reference TRBV7-9 and TRBJ1-2, reads DTGVSQNPRHKITKRGQNVTFRCDPISEHNRLYWYRQTLGQGPEFLTYFQNEAQLEKSRLLSDRFSAERPKGSFSTLEIQRTEQGDSAMYLCASSSYEGANYGYTFGSGTRLTVV.